The clone carrying this TCR beta chain came up once. What it binds is not known. The sample is drawn from a study of cytomegalovirus exposure and HLA in healthy donors. The PCR used 60 Vbeta and 13 Jbeta primers. The table came from immunoSEQ multiplex PCR; TCRdb's copy has only in-frame clones and leaves some out. In the table there are about 170,000 clones, more than 65% of which are singletons. Study conclusions and caveats: It was reportedly the case that the classifier diagnosed cytomegalovirus status with high specificity and sensitivity.

Trimming cost V 6 bases and J 6 bases, with 23 bases left between them. CDR1 and CDR2 from the germline V gene are LNHDA and SQIVND (reference sequence). CDR3 size: 17 residues. This clonotype was sampled from a male donor in good health and CMV-seronegative. V gene TRBV19 combines with J gene TRBJ2-2; the D gene is possibly TRBD2 (5 bases). What was sequenced was PBMCs. Here the CDR3 reads CASRRPDKLTIPGELFF. CDR3 DNA: TGTGCCAGTAGAAGACCTGACAAGTTGACTATCCCCGGGGAGCTGTTTTTT.